This T cell receptor beta chain is drawn from a study of blood T cell repertoires in COVID-19 (dated by TCRdb to about 2020). With regard to the full study: Collaborator samples came from the United States, Italy and Spain and covered acute and convalescent phases of COVID-19. Where available, HLA class I and class II types were taken from metadata supplied by the sample provider and were not determined by assay-based typing. The dataset comprised deeply sampled blood TCRbeta repertoires from subjects exposed to, actively infected with, or recovered from COVID-19. The samples were drawn from the first 160 participants of the ongoing ImmuneRACE study and from 950 to 1,500 subjects provided by 6 global collaborators. The sample metadata nearly always contained a de-identified subject ID, COVID-19 status, age in years and sex. The prospective study material was composed of cDNA or gDNA derived from T cells, B-cell-depleted T cells, or PBMCs. The repertoires were released in a freely available public database intended as a resource for research on the immune response to SARS-CoV-2. Overall study results and their limits: How much clinical and demographic metadata was included differed by source and by participant, and the metadata was provided uncurated.

On this clone: No antigen is known for it. No much larger clone exists at a distance of one base, and base qualities are not known.

Whole blood was collected in K2EDTA tubes by collaborating institutions according to the institutions' own protocols. For TCRbeta analysis, collaborators shipped samples as frozen whole blood, isolated PBMCs, or DNA extracted from either of those sample types. The CDR3 contains 14 residues, cysteine and phenylalanine counted. Solely the CDR3 DNA is kept, with 42 bases framed from the first base. V loses 3 bases at its end and J loses 9 bases; junction bases beyond the gene matches: 8. CDR1 and CDR2 were assigned from the germline V gene (reference sequence) as LNHNV and YYDKDF. The immunoSEQ Assay, a bias-controlled multiplex PCR, was used to amplify TCRbeta CDR3 regions from genomic DNA. As for the original processing: The number of nucleated cells in each sample was estimated from the amplification of reference gene primers within the assay. Sequence reads were collapsed and filtered to measure the absolute abundance of every unique TCRbeta CDR3 rearrangement. Productive Simpson clonality was computed per sample as the square root of Simpson's diversity index over productive rearrangements. In TCRdb, the immuneACCESS table is reduced to in-frame sequences with V and J assigned. These tables do not hold every clone; where another copy was compared, an unresolved V gene accounts for under half, and the others remain unexplained. The DNA was the basis for D and trimming; V, J and clone size are from that table. The sample table holds approximately 100,000 clones, of which approximately 80% were seen once. The ten largest account for 14% of the sample.

The rearrangement joined TRBV15 to TRBJ2-1; TRBD1 fits 7 bases in the junction. This clonotype was sampled from a woman aged 60-75 years with acute or convalescent COVID-19. Sequencing used peripheral blood. The bases read TGTGCCACCAGCAGGGAGTACCGGGACAGTGAGCAGTTCTTC. Its amino acids are CATSREYRDSEQFF.